This T cell receptor beta chain was recorded in a study of T cells after yellow fever vaccination. Whole-study findings and limits: Abundant clonotypes from the bulk population could have been carried over as contaminants into FACS-sorted repertoires.

MiXCR, run by TCRdb on the 5' RACE reads, gives a single entry per CDR3 protein. The sample gives 250,000 to 300,000 distinct CDR3 sequences, 8.7% of which show up once; over 3% is in the top ten. This clonotype has just a few counts. Its antigen is still unknown. This sequence was found in a man in his late teens or twenties who received the YFV17D yellow fever vaccine. Sequenced material: CD4+ T cells sorted from PBMCs, taken 5 days after the yellow fever booster vaccination.

The CDR3 region has the DNA TGTGCCAGCAGTGAACAGGGGGCAAAGCAGCCCCAGCATTTT. Its protein product is CASSEQGAKQPQHF. The rearrangement uses TRBV2 and TRBJ1-5, with 8 bases matching TRBD1. The CDR3 is 14 amino acids. CDR1 and CDR2 from the germline V gene are SNHLY and FYNNEI. The trim removed 2 bases at V and 7 bases at J, leaving 4 bases unmatched.